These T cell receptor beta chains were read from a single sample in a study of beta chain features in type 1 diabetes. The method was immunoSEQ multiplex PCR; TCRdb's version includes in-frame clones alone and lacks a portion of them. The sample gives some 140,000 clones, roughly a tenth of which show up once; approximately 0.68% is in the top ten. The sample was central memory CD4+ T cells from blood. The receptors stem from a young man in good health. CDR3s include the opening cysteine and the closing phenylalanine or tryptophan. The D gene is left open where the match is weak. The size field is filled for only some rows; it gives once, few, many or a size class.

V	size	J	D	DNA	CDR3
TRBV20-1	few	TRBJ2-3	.	TGCAGTGCTAGTCCTACAGATACGCAGTATTTT	CSASPTDTQYF
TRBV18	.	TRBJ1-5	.	TGTGCCAGCTCACCAAAAAGCCAGGGTGAGCCCCAGCATTTT	CASSPKSQGEPQHF
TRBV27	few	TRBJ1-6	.	TGTGCCAGCAGTTTGGCATGGAGAGAATCACCCCTCCACTTT	CASSLAWRESPLHF
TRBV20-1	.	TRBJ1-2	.	TGCAGTGCGGGTTGGGAGGGCTACACCTTC	CSAGWEGYTF
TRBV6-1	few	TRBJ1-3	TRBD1	TGTGCCAGCATCCTGACAGGGGGAAACACCATATATTTT	CASILTGGNTIYF
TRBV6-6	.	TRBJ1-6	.	TGTGCCAGCAACCACCAGAACAGGAATTCACCCCTCCACTTT	CASNHQNRNSPLHF
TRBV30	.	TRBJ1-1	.	TGTGCCTGTACGCCGGGACTGCGGAACACTGAAGCTTTCTTT	CACTPGLRNTEAFF
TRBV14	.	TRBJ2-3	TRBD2	TGTGCCAGCAGCCAAGGCTCCGGCGGGGGTACAGATACGCAGTATTTT	CASSQGSGGGTDTQYF
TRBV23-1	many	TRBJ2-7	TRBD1	TGCGCCAGCAGTATTGGGACAGAGCCCTACGAGCAGTACTTC	CASSIGTEPYEQYF
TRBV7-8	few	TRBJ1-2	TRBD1	TGTGCCAGCAGCCTAACGGGACAGGGGGCGACCACCTTC	CASSLTGQGATTF
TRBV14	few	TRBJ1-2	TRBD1	TGTGCCAGCAGCCAAGTCCTCGGGGGGGACAGCGGCCGGAATGGCTACACCTTC	CASSQVLGGDSGRNGYTF
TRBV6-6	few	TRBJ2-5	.	TGTGCCAGCAGTTACGGGCAGCAACAAGAGACCCAGTACTTC	CASSYGQQQETQYF
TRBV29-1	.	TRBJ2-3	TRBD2	TGCAGCGTTGAATGGACTAGCGATACGCAGTATTTT	CSVEWTSDTQYF
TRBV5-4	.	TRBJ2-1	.	TGTGCCAGCAGCCGCACAGGAGGAGGGAACAATGAGCAGTTCTTC	CASSRTGGGNNEQFF
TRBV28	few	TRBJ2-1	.	TGTGCCAGCCTAGGTAGCGGTCGATACAATGAGCAGTTCTTC	CASLGSGRYNEQFF
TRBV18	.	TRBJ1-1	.	TGTGCCAGCTCACCCTCGTCCGTTTTGAACACTGAAGCTTTCTTT	CASSPSSVLNTEAFF
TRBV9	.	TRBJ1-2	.	TGTGCCAGCACCTCGACGGGGAGACCGGACGGCTACACCTTC	CASTSTGRPDGYTF
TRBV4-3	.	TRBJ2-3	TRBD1	TGCGCCAGCAGCCAAGAGTCGGTACAGGGGCGACCGGATACGCAGTATTTT	CASSQESVQGRPDTQYF
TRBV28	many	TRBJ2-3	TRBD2	TGTGCCAGCGGGAGCGGGGGGGCCAGGGCAGATACGCAGTATTTT	CASGSGGARADTQYF
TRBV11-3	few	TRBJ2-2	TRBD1	TGTGCCAGCAGCCCGGGGACAGCCACCGGGGAGCTGTTTTTT	CASSPGTATGELFF
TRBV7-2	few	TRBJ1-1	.	TGTGCCAGCAGCTTAGGTCAGGGTGGCGGAACTGAAGCTTTCTTT	CASSLGQGGGTEAFF
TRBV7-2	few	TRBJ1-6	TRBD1	TGTGCCAGCAGCCTACAGGGGGCGGATTCACCCCTCCACTTT	CASSLQGADSPLHF
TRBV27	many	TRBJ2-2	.	TGTGCCAGCAGTTTTGGGCAGATCACCGGGGAGCTGTTTTTT	CASSFGQITGELFF
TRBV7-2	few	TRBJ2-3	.	TGTGCCAGCAGCTTATACGGTGGGCCGCAGTATTTT	CASSLYGGPQYF
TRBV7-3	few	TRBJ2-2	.	TGTGCCAGCAGCTCCAGGGTTGCCACCGGGGAGCTGTTTTTT	CASSSRVATGELFF
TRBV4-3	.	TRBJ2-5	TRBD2	TGCGCCAGCAGCCAAGCGAGACTAGCGGGAGAAGAGACCCAGTACTTC	CASSQARLAGEETQYF
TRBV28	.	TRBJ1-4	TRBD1	TGTGCCAGCAGATCGACAGGGGTTGGTGAAAAACTGTTTTTT	CASRSTGVGEKLFF
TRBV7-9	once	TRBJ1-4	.	TGTGCCAGCAGCCCCCAGGGCCCAACTAATGAAAAACTGTTTTTT	CASSPQGPTNEKLFF
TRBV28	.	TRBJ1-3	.	TGTGCCAGCAGTGAACAGAGCTCTGGAAACACCATATATTTT	CASSEQSSGNTIYF
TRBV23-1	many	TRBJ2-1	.	TGCGCCAGCAGTTCACCGTTGGGGCTCGCCTACAATGAGCAGTTCTTC	CASSSPLGLAYNEQFF
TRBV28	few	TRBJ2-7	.	TGTGCCAGCAGTTCCCACCCAGCAGGGAACGAGCAGTACTTC	CASSSHPAGNEQYF
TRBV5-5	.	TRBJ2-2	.	TGTGCCAGCATCCACTCTGTGACGGGCACCGGGGAGCTGTTTTTT	CASIHSVTGTGELFF
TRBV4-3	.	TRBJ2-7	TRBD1	TGCGCCAGCAGCCTCGGACAGGCAGATGAGCAGTACTTC	CASSLGQADEQYF
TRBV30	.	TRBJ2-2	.	TGTGCCTGGAGTGTTAGAGGGACATCGAACACCGGGGAGCTGTTTTTT	CAWSVRGTSNTGELFF
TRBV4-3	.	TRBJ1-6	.	TGCGCCAGCAGCCTCGACAGCAATTCACCCCTCCACTTT	CASSLDSNSPLHF